One sample yielded the 8 T cell receptor beta chains listed below, sequenced in a study of response to subunit inactivated influenza vaccine. One entry per CDR3 protein, called by TCRdb with MiXCR from the RT-PCR reads. The top ten hold over 10% of the sample, which has 490,000 or so distinct CDR3 sequences, around 8% seen once. This specimen consisted of PBMCs from blood, obtained around 25 months after vaccination. The origin of the receptors is a man between 50 and 69 years old who received an inactivated influenza vaccine.

This clonotype has just a few counts. Written as DNA, the CDR3 is TGTGCCAGCAGTTATCAGGACTCACGTGAGCAGTTCTTC. Encoded protein: CASSYQDSREQFF. This rearrangement joins TRBV6-5 to TRBJ2-1; tentatively, D is TRBD2 (5 bases). V was pared by 3 bases and J by 9 bases, with 12 bases between. Germline-derived CDR1 and CDR2 are MNHEY and SVGAGI. CDR3 length: 13 residues.

This clonotype was recorded at least ten times. The CDR3 sequence is CSVARQADETQYF. The CDR3, as DNA: TGCAGCGTTGCTCGACAGGCCGATGAGACCCAGTACTTC. The chain combines TRBV29-1 with TRBJ2-5; perhaps TRBD1 as D (6 bases). Germline V gene lookup returns CDR1 SQVTM and CDR2 ANQGSEA. CDR3 length: 13 residues. Between the trimmed V and J ends, which lost 4 bases and 5 bases, there was a span of 14 bases.

Many counts were recorded for this clonotype. The chain carries TRBV10-3 and TRBJ2-5; TRBD1 matches at 9 bases. CDR1 and CDR2 (germline): ENHRY, SYGVKD. With 7 bases clipped from V and 5 bases from J, the junction kept 8 bases outside the gene matches. The CDR3 covers 14 residues. This CDR3 is CAITPDRGWETQYF. The CDR3 bases are TGTGCCATCACTCCGGACAGGGGCTGGGAGACCCAGTACTTC.

A note on this clonotype: A junction end diverges from the germline sequence, so it may reflect a read error. V is TRBV5-1 and J is TRBJ2-7; 11 bases agree with TRBD1. The CDR3 loop spans 15 amino acids. Germline CDR1 SGHRS, CDR2 YFSETQ. In DNA, the CDR3 is TGCGCCAGCAGCCCTTGGGACAGGGGGTCCTACGAGGAGTACTTC. Residues: CASSPWDRGSYEEYF.

This clonotype was seen only a few times. The J gene is TRBJ1-1, the V gene TRBV18, with D perhaps matching TRBD1 (6 bases). CDR3 length: 14 residues. The germline gives CDR1 KGHSH, CDR2 LQKENI. Between the trimmed V and J ends, which lost 5 bases and 3 bases, there was a span of 13 bases. In DNA form, the CDR3 reads TGTGCCAGCTCAAGACAGGTGGGCGACACTGAAGCTTTCTTT. Protein product: CASSRQVGDTEAFF.

The chain uses TRBV4-3 and TRBJ2-7; tentative D call: TRBD1 (6 bases). The V gene lost 0 bases and the J gene lost 5 bases, with 11 bases spanning the gap. The germline V gene has CDR1 LGHNA and CDR2 YSLEER. The CDR3 covers 14 residues. The CDR3 nucleotides read TGCGCCAGCAGCCAAGATCGTACAGGGAACGAGCAGTACTTC. It codes for CASSQDRTGNEQYF.

The CDR3 DNA is TGCGCCAGCAGCCAGGTACACAGGGGGAACACTGAAGCTTTCTTT. Translated: CASSQVHRGNTEAFF. The chain has TRBV4-1 and TRBJ1-1; 7 bases agree with TRBD1. The germline V gene has CDR1 MGHRA and CDR2 YSYEKL. The CDR3 runs 15 residues. The V and J ends lost 3 bases and 1 base, in that order; junction bases with no gene match: 5.

This clonotype was detected a few times. The chain joins TRBV7-2 to TRBJ1-4; no definite D call. Trimming took 1 base from V and 0 from J, leaving 6 bases between them. Germline-derived CDR1 and CDR2 are SGHTA and FQGNSA. The CDR3 spans 15 residues. CDR3 sequence: CASSLEFSTNEKLFF. The CDR3 region has the DNA TGTGCCAGCAGCTTAGAGTTCTCAACTAATGAAAAACTGTTTTTT.